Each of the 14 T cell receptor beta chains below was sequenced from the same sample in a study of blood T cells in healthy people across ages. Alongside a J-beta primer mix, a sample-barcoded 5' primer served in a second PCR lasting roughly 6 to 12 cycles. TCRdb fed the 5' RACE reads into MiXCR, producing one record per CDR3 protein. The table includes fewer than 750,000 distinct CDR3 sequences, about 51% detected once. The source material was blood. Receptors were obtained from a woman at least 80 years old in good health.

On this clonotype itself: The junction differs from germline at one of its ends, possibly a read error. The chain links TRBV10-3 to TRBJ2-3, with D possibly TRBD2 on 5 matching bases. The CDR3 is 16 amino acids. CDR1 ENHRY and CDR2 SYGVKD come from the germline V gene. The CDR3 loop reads CASSPARSGSTDTQYF. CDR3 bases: TGTGCCAGCAGTCCGGCAAGGAGCGGAAGCACAGATACGCAGTATTTT.

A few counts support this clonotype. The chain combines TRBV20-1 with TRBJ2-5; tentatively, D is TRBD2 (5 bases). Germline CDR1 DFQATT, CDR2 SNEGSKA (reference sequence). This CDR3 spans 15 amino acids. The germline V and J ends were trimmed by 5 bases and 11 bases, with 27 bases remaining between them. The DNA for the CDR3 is TGCAGTGCTGCGGACCGGGGTTTCTCCTACAATGAGCAGTACTTC. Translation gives CSAADRGFSYNEQYF.

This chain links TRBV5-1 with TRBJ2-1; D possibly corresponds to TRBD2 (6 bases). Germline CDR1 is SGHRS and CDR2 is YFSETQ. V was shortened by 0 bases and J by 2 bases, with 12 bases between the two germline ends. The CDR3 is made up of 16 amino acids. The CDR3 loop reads CASSLDCSGTYNEQFF. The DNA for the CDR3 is TGCGCCAGCAGCTTGGACTGTAGCGGAACCTACAATGAGCAGTTCTTC.

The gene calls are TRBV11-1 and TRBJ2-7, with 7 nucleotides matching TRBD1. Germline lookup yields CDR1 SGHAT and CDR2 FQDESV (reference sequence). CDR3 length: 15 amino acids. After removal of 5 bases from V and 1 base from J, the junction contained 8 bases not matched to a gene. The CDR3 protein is CASSLRDSLSYEQYF. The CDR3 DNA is TGTGCCAGCAGCCTCCGGGACAGCCTATCCTACGAGCAGTACTTC.

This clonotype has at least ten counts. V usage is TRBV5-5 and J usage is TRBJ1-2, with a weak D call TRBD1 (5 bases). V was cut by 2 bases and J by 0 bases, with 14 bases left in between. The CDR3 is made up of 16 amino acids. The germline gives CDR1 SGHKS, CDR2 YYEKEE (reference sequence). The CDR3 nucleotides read TGTGCCAGCAGCTTTATTCCGGGACGGACTAACTATGGCTACACCTTC. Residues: CASSFIPGRTNYGYTF.

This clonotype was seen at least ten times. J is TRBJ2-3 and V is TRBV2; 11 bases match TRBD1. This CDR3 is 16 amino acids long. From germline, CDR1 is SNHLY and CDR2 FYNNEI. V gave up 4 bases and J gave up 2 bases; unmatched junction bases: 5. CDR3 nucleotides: TGTGCCAGCAGTGGGCGGACAGGGGGCTTCACAGATACGCAGTATTTT. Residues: CASSGRTGGFTDTQYF.

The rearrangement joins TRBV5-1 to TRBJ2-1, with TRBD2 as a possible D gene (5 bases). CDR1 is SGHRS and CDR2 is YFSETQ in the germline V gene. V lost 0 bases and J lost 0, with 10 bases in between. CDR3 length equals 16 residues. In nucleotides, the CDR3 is TGCGCCAGCAGCTTGGCCGGGGAACTCTCCTACAATGAGCAGTTCTTC. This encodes CASSLAGELSYNEQFF.

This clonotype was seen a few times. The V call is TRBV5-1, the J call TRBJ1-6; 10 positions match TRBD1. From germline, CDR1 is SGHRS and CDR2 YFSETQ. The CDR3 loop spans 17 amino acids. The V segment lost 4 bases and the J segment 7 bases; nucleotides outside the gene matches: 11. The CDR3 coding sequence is TGCGCCAGCAGCCCAAGCCCTCCGGGACAGGGGAATTCACCCCTCCACTTT. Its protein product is CASSPSPPGQGNSPLHF.

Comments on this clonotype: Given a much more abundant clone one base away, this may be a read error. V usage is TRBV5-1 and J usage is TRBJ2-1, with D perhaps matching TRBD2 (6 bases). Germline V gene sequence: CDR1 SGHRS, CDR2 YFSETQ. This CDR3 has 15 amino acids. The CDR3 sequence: CASNLTGAGYNEQFF. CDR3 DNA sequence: TGCGCCAGCAACTTGACGGGAGCAGGCTACAATGAGCAGTTCTTC.

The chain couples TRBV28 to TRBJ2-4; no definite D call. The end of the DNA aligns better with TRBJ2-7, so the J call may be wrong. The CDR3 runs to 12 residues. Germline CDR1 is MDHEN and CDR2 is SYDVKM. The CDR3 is CASRENPYEQYF. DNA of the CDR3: TGTGCCAGCCGAGAGAACCCGTACGAGCAGTACTTC.

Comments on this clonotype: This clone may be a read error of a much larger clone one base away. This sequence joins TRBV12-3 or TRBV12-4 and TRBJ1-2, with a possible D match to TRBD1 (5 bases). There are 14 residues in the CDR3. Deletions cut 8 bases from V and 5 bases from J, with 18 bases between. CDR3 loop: CASSLGSREYGYTF. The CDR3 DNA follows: TGTGCCAGCTCCCTAGGGAGCAGGGAATATGGCTACACCTTC.

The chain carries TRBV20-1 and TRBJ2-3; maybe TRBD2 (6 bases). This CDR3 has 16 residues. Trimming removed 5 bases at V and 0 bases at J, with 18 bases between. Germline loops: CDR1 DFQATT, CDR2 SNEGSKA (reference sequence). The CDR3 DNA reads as TGCAGTGCTGTCCCGTGGACTACCACTAGCACAGATACGCAGTATTTT. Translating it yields CSAVPWTTTSTDTQYF.

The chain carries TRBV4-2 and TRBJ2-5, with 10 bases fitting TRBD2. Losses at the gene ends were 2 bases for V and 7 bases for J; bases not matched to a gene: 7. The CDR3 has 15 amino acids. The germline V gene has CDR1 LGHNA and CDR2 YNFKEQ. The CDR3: CASSQRLAGEGTQYF. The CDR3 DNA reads TGTGCCAGCAGCCAAAGGCTAGCGGGAGAGGGGACCCAGTACTTC.

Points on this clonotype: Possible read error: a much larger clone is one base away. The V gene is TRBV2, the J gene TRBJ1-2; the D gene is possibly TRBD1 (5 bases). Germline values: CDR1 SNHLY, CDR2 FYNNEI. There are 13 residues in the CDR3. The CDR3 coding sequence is TGTACCAGCAGCGCACAGGCGAACTATGGCTACACCTTC. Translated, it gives CTSSAQANYGYTF.